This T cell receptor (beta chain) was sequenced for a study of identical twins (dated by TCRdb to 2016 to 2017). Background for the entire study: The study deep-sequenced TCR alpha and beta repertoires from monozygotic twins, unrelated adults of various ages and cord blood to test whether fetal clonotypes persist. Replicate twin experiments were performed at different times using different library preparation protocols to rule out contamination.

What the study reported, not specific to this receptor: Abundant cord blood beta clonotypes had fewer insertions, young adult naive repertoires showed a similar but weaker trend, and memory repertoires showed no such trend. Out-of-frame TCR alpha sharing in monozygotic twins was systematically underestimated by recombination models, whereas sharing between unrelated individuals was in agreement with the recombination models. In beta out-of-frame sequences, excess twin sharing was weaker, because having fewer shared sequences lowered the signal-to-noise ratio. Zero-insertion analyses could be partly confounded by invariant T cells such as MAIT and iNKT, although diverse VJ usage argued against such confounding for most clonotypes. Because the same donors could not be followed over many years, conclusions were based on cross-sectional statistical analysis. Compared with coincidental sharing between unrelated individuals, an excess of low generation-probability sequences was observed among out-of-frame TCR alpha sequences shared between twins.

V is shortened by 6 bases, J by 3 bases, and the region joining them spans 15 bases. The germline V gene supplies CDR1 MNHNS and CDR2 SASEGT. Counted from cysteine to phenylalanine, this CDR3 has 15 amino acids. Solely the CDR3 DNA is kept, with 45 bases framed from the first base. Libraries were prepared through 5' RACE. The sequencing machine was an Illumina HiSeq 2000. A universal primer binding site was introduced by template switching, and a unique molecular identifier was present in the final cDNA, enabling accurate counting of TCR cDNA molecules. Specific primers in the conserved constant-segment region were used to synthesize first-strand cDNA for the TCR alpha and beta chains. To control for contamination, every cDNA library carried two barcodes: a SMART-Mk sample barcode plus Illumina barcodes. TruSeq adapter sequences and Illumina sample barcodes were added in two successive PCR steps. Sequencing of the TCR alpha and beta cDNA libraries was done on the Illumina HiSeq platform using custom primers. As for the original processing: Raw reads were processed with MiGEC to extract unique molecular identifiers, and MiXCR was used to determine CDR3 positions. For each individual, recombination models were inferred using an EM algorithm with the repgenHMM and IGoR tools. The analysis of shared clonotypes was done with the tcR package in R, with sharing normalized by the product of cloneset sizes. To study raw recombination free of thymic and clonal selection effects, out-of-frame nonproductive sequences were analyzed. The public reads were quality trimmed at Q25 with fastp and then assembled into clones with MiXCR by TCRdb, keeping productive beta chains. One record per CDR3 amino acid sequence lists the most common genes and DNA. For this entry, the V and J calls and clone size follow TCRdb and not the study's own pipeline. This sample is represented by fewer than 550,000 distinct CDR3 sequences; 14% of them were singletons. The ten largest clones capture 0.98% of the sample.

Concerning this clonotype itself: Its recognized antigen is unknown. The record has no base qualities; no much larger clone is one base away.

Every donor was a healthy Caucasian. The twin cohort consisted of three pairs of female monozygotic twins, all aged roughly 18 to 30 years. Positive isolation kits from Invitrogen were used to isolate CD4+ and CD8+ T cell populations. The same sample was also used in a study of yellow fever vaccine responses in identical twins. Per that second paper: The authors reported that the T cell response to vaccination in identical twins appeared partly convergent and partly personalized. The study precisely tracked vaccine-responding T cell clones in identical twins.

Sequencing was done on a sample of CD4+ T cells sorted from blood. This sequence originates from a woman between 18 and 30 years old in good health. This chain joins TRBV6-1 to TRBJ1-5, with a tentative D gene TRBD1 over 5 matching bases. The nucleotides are TGTGCCAGCAGGCCAGGAGGGGCCCCCAATCAGCCCCAGCATTTT. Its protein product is CASRPGGAPNQPQHF.